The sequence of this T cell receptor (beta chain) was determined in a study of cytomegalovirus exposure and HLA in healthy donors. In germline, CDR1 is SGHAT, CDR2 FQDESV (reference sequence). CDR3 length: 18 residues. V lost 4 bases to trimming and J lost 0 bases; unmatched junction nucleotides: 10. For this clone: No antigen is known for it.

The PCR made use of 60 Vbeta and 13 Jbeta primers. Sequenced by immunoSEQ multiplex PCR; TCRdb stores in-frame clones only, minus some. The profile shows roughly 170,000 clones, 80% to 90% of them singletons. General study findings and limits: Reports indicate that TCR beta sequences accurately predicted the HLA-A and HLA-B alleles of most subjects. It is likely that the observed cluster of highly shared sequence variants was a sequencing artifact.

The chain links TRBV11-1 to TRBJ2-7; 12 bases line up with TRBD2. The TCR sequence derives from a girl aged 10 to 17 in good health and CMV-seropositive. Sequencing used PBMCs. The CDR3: CASSWRGASGGASYEQYF. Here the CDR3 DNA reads TGTGCCAGCAGCTGGCGGGGGGCTAGCGGGGGGGCCTCCTACGAGCAGTACTTC.